A single T cell receptor beta chain is shown here with its context. The antigen is not known. For TCR, cDNA came from 5'RACE template switching, which added a universal primer site and UMIs. TCRdb re-analysed the 5' RACE reads in MiXCR, keeping a single row per CDR3 protein. The sample includes roughly 260,000 distinct CDR3 sequences, over 10% of them seen just once. This entry is derived from a study of T cells after yellow fever vaccination. The study, taken as a whole, reports: CD4 and CD8 compartments shared a small share of clonotypes, likely from convergent recombination.

The CDR3 extends over 13 amino acids. Trimming stripped 4 bases from V and 5 bases from J, with 12 bases between. Germline lookup yields CDR1 SGHRS and CDR2 YFSETQ. This chain uses TRBV5-1 with TRBJ2-5; D may be TRBD1 or TRBD2 (5 bases each). The sample was CD4+ T cells sorted from PBMCs, taken 45 days after the yellow fever booster vaccination. The receptor's source is a man under 40 who received the YFV17D yellow fever vaccine. CDR3 residues: CASSDVREETQYF. The CDR3 DNA sequence: TGCGCCAGCAGCGATGTCAGGGAGGAGACCCAGTACTTC.